The next 18 T cell receptor beta chains were all read from a single sample in a study of early T cells in non-severe SARS-CoV-2 infection. TCRdb ran MiXCR on the 5' RACE reads and lists one entry per CDR3 protein. The table lists about 46,000 distinct CDR3 sequences, approximately 9% of them singletons. Source: whole blood, taken at baseline. The source of these receptors is an adult who was a healthcare worker with PCR-confirmed SARS-CoV-2 infection or an uninfected control (not recorded which).

This clonotype was recorded a few times. J is TRBJ2-1 and V is TRBV20-1; TRBD2 aligns across 10 bases. This CDR3 has 17 residues. Trimming at V came to 5 bases and at J to 3 bases, leaving 13 bases not matched to a gene. Germline V gives CDR1 DFQATT, CDR2 SNEGSKA (reference sequence). CDR3 amino acids: CSAHLMLAGAFYNEQFF. The CDR3, as DNA: TGCAGTGCTCATCTGATGCTAGCGGGAGCGTTCTACAATGAGCAGTTCTTC.

This clonotype was detected ten times or more. The V and J genes are TRBV27 and TRBJ2-3; no reliable D call. Trimming stripped 5 bases from V and 5 bases from J, with 17 bases between. Germline CDR1 is MNHEY and CDR2 is SMNVEV (reference sequence). This CDR3 has 15 amino acids. CDR3 in DNA: TGTGCCAGCAGTCGCTGGGCTTCACTTGGAGATACGCAGTATTTT. Translated, it gives CASSRWASLGDTQYF.

Only a few counts were recorded for this clonotype. The CDR3 DNA follows: TGTGCCAGCAGTTACTCGACAGGGGGCGAACAGCTTAGCCCGTGGACTGAAGCTTTCTTT. Encoded protein: CASSYSTGGEQLSPWTEAFF. The chain carries TRBV6-2 or TRBV6-3 and TRBJ1-1; TRBD1 agrees at 10 bases. This CDR3 has 20 amino acids. The germline gives CDR1 MNHEY, CDR2 SVGEGT. The V gene end was trimmed by 0 bases and the J gene end by 5 bases; junction bases not matched to a gene: 18.

This clonotype appeared many times. The chain recombines TRBV6-1 with TRBJ2-7; D is uncertain. The V and J ends lost 3 bases and 4 bases respectively, with 4 bases between them. The CDR3 has 11 amino acids. Germline V gene lookup returns CDR1 MNHNS and CDR2 SASEGT. This chain's CDR3 is CASSDRYEQYF. DNA for the CDR3: TGTGCCAGCAGTGATAGGTACGAGCAGTACTTC.

The chain uses TRBV7-2 and TRBJ2-5; the match to TRBD2 covers 8 bases. Trimming took 5 bases from V and 5 from J; bases not matched to a gene: 10. Germline-derived CDR1 and CDR2 are SGHTA and FQGNSA. This CDR3 has 15 residues. The CDR3 spells CASSKTSAGGETQYF. The CDR3 nucleotides are TGTGCCAGCAGCAAGACTAGCGCAGGCGGGGAGACCCAGTACTTC.

This clonotype was detected only a few times. The CDR3 DNA is TGCAGTGCGGCCGGACAGCCTAGCACAGATACGCAGTATTTT. Protein: CSAAGQPSTDTQYF. V usage is TRBV20-1 and J usage is TRBJ2-3, with D maybe TRBD1 (6 bases). From germline, CDR1 is DFQATT and CDR2 SNEGSKA (reference sequence). CDR3 length equals 14 residues. Trimming removed 6 bases at V and 0 bases at J, with 13 bases between.

In its sample, this clonotype was seen a few times. The J gene is TRBJ2-3, the V gene TRBV12-3 or TRBV12-4; tentatively, D is TRBD2 (7 bases). V was trimmed by 1 base and J by 5 bases, leaving 16 bases between them. This CDR3 comprises 16 residues. CDR3 region: CASSLGGGATGDTQYF. CDR3 sequence (DNA): TGTGCCAGCAGTTTAGGAGGGGGGGCCACCGGAGATACGCAGTATTTT.

CDR3 coding DNA: TGTGCCAGCAGTTCCCCGGGACTAGGGATTACCGAGCAGTACTTC. Translating it yields CASSSPGLGITEQYF. This chain links TRBV28 with TRBJ2-7; 8 nucleotides line up with TRBD2. J lost 6 bases, V lost 4 bases, and 11 bases had no gene match. Germline CDR1 is MDHEN and CDR2 is SYDVKM. CDR3 length equals 15 residues. Full variable domain (outside the CDR3, taken from reference TRBV28 and TRBJ2-7): DVKVTQSSRYLVKRTGEKVFLECVQDMDHENMFWYRQDPGLGLRLIYFSYDVKMKEKGDIPEGYSVSREKKERFSLILESASTNQTSMYLCASSSPGLGITEQYFGPGTRLTVT.

J is TRBJ1-3 and V is TRBV27; TRBD1 matches at 12 bases. V lost 1 base, J lost 1 base, and 5 bases stayed unmatched. CDR1 and CDR2 from the germline V gene are MNHEY and SMNVEV (reference sequence). The CDR3 is 18 amino acids. CDR3 bases: TGTGCCAGCAGTTTATACGGGACAGGGGGCGCGTCTGGAAACACCATATATTTT. Translation gives CASSLYGTGGASGNTIYF.

This rearrangement joins TRBV14 to TRBJ1-1; D remains unclear. CDR1 and CDR2 (germline): SGHDN, FVKESK. Trimming pared 1 base from V and 4 bases from J, leaving 13 bases between. The CDR3 covers 15 residues. This CDR3 is CASSQVAGAGTEAFF. CDR3 nucleotide sequence: TGTGCCAGCAGCCAAGTGGCCGGCGCGGGCACTGAAGCTTTCTTT.

This clonotype was observed a handful of times. This chain connects TRBV18 to TRBJ2-6, with 7 bases that match TRBD1. This CDR3 is built from 19 residues. With V trimmed by 6 bases and J by 2 bases, 16 bases remained unmatched. Germline V gene data show CDR1 as KGHSH and CDR2 as LQKENI. The CDR3 sequence: CASSRETGVPRAGANVLTF. In DNA form, the CDR3 reads TGTGCCAGCTCGCGTGAAACAGGGGTGCCCCGGGCTGGGGCCAACGTCCTGACTTTC.

This clonotype appeared a few times. This chain links TRBV6-6 with TRBJ2-7; D may be TRBD1 (6 bases). Trimming removed 7 bases from V and 3 bases from J, with 16 bases in between. This CDR3 is built from 14 residues. Germline V gene data show CDR1 as MNHNY and CDR2 as SVGAGI (reference sequence). The CDR3 reads CASKGTQGIYEQYF. In DNA, the CDR3 is TGTGCCAGCAAGGGAACACAGGGTATCTACGAGCAGTACTTC.

This clonotype was picked up a small number of times. The gene calls are TRBV6-2 or TRBV6-3 and TRBJ1-2; D is undetermined. CDR1 is MNHEY and CDR2 is SVGEGT in the germline V gene. V lost 7 bases to trimming and J lost 8 bases, with 14 bases between them. The CDR3 contains 12 residues. CDR3 nucleotide sequence: TGTGCCAGCACCACTCCTTCCGGAGGCTACACCTTC. This gives the protein CASTTPSGGYTF.

The table lists this clonotype with a few counts. V gene TRBV19 combines with J gene TRBJ2-7; 8 nucleotides line up with TRBD1. V shed 4 bases and J 4 bases; nucleotides not matched to a gene: 6. Germline V gene lookup returns CDR1 LNHDA and CDR2 SQIVND (reference sequence). This CDR3 is 14 amino acids long. The CDR3, as DNA: TGTGCCAGTAGTACTACAGGGGGTATTTACGAGCAGTACTTC. This sequence encodes CASSTTGGIYEQYF.

This clonotype was counted a few times. The chain combines TRBV19 with TRBJ1-2; D gene unclear. Trimming took off 3 bases at V and 3 bases at J, with 2 bases between the two ends. The germline V gene has CDR1 LNHDA and CDR2 SQIVND (reference sequence). The CDR3 consists of 11 residues. Here the CDR3 DNA reads TGTGCCAGTAGTATTGACTATGGCTACACCTTC. Translated, it gives CASSIDYGYTF.

V gene TRBV19 combines with J gene TRBJ2-2; no reliable D call. CDR1 and CDR2 from the germline V gene are LNHDA and SQIVND (reference sequence). Trimming took 2 bases from V and 5 from J, leaving 9 bases between them. This CDR3 has 14 amino acids. The CDR3 sequence is CASSISQETGELFF. CDR3 sequence (DNA): TGTGCCAGTAGTATAAGCCAGGAAACCGGGGAGCTGTTTTTT.

Remarks on this clonotype: Given a much more abundant clone one base away, this may be a read error. V usage is TRBV7-7 and J usage is TRBJ2-5, with D possibly being TRBD2 (5 bases). CDR1 and CDR2 (germline): SSHAT, FNYEAQ (reference sequence). This CDR3 is 14 amino acids long. The CDR3 coding sequence is TGTGTCAGCAGCTTATGGGGAGAAGCCACGGCCCAGTACTTC. As protein: CVSSLWGEATAQYF.

This clonotype was found a few times. This rearrangement joins TRBV11-2 to TRBJ2-7; tentatively, D is TRBD2 (5 bases). Germline V lookup: CDR1 SGHAT, CDR2 FQNNGV. The CDR3 contains 13 residues. V lost 1 base and J 4 bases, leaving 8 bases between the germline ends. CDR3 residues: CASSLAPGYEQYF. In DNA form, the CDR3 reads TGTGCCAGCAGCTTAGCCCCGGGATACGAGCAGTACTTC.